Each of the 19 T cell receptor beta chains below was sequenced from the same sample in a study of CD8 T cells in Susac syndrome. RNA in amounts of roughly 0.5 to 1 ug was reverse transcribed with random hexamers. TCRdb re-analysed the immunoSEQ multiplex PCR reads in MiXCR, keeping a single row per CDR3 protein. The table shows about 110,000 distinct CDR3 sequences, with roughly 95% occurring only once. Sequenced sample: CD4+ T cells from PBMCs. Receptor source: a human donor in good health.

The table lists this clonotype with a count of one. This rearrangement joins TRBV23-1 to TRBJ2-4; either TRBD1 or TRBD2 may supply D (5 bases each). TRBV23-1 is sorted into the ORF group, with uncertain function. The ends were cut back, 9 bases at V and 0 bases at J, with 18 bases in the middle. This CDR3 region has 16 residues. The CDR3 protein is CARPGRMGLAKNIQYF. In DNA form, the CDR3 reads TGCGCCAGGCCGGGACGTATGGGGCTAGCCAAAAACATTCAGTACTTC.

The gene calls are TRBV7-2 and TRBJ2-3; possibly TRBD1 for D (6 bases). Between the trimmed V and J ends, which lost 5 bases and 9 bases, there was a span of 24 bases. The CDR3 is made up of 16 amino acids. From germline, CDR1 is SGHTA and CDR2 FQGNSA. The CDR3 region is CASSPDRPSVASTQYF. For the CDR3, the DNA is TGTGCCAGCAGCCCAGACAGGCCTTCTGTCGCCAGCACGCAGTATTTT.

V is TRBV30 and J is TRBJ2-3, with TRBD2 matching over 11 bases. This CDR3 has 15 amino acids. V was pared by 2 bases and J by 10 bases, with 11 bases of the junction left unmatched. Per germline, CDR1 GTSNPN and CDR2 SVGIG (reference sequence). CDR3 coding DNA: TGTGCCTGGAGTAAAATCCTAGCGGGGGGTTCTTCGCAGTATTTT. This gives the protein CAWSKILAGGSSQYF.

The chain couples TRBV30 to TRBJ2-1, with 13 positions matching TRBD2. Germline values: CDR1 GTSNPN, CDR2 SVGIG (reference sequence). Trimming at V came to 2 bases and at J to 8 bases, leaving 9 bases not matched to a gene. The CDR3 length is 16 residues. The CDR3 DNA reads TGTGCCTGGAGTCCACCGGGACTAGCGGGGCGCGATGAGCAGTTCTTC. Translating it yields CAWSPPGLAGRDEQFF. Together with reference TRBV30 and TRBJ2-1, the CDR3 gives the full variable domain: SQTIHQWPATLVQPVGSPLSLECTVEGTSNPNLYWYRQAAGRGLQLLFYSVGIGQISSEVPQNLSASRPQDRQFILSSKKLLLSDSGFYLCAWSPPGLAGRDEQFFGPGTRLTVL.

The chain carries TRBV7-3 and TRBJ2-5; unclear D gene. Between the trimmed V and J ends, which lost 1 base and 3 bases, there was a span of 6 bases. Germline-derived CDR1 and CDR2 are SGHTA and FQGTGA. The CDR3 has 13 amino acids. This chain's CDR3 is CASSLRAKETQYF. CDR3 bases: TGTGCCAGCAGCTTAAGGGCCAAAGAGACCCAGTACTTC.

This chain links TRBV7-2 with TRBJ1-2; TRBD1 might be the D (5 bases). The CDR3 spans 14 residues. CDR1 is SGHTA, CDR2 FQGNSA, per germline. V lost 5 bases and J lost 1, with 11 bases in between. The CDR3 bases are TGTGCCAGCAGCCGACCGGGGCTTAACTATGGCTACACCTTC. Its protein product is CASSRPGLNYGYTF.

This clonotype was observed once. The chain combines TRBV6-5 with TRBJ2-3, with D perhaps being TRBD1 or TRBD2 (5 bases each). The CDR3 totals 13 residues. In germline, CDR1 is MNHEY, CDR2 SVGAGI. Between the trimmed V and J ends, which lost 6 bases and 3 bases, there was a span of 10 bases. CDR3 protein: CASRRDGTDTQYF. CDR3 nucleotides: TGTGCCAGCAGGAGGGACGGGACAGATACGCAGTATTTT.

This chain links TRBV7-2 with TRBJ1-1, with no clear D. The CDR3 is 15 amino acids. V lost 0 bases to trimming and J lost 1 base, with 9 bases between them. In germline, CDR1 is SGHTA, CDR2 FQGNSA. CDR3 protein: CASSLAIRPNTEAFF. The DNA for the CDR3 is TGTGCCAGCAGCTTAGCCATCAGACCGAACACTGAAGCTTTCTTT.

This clonotype has only one observation. The chain is built from TRBV3-1 and TRBJ2-7, with D maybe TRBD1 (5 bases). V was pared by 2 bases and J by 5 bases, with 10 bases between. The CDR3 contains 13 residues. Germline CDR1 reads LGHDT; CDR2 reads YNNKEL (reference sequence). CDR3 in amino acids: CASSQQQGNEQYF. CDR3 DNA sequence: TGTGCCAGCAGCCAACAGCAGGGCAACGAGCAGTACTTC.

This clonotype has a single count. This chain's CDR3 is CASSPGLGDGVQPQHF. The CDR3 region has the DNA TGTGCCAGCTCACCGGGACTGGGGGATGGAGTTCAGCCCCAGCATTTT. The rearrangement joins TRBV18 to TRBJ1-5, with D possibly TRBD1 on 5 matching bases. Trimming pared 3 bases from V and 6 bases from J, leaving 18 bases between. The V gene's germline CDR1 is KGHSH and CDR2 LQKENI. This CDR3 has 16 residues. The full variable domain, completed using reference TRBV18 and TRBJ1-5, is NAGVMQNPRHLVRRRGQEARLRCSPMKGHSHVYWYRQLPEEGLKFMVYLQKENIIDESGMPKERFSAEFPKEGPSILRIQQVVRGDSAAYFCASSPGLGDGVQPQHFGDGTRLSIL.

This chain links TRBV5-1 with TRBJ2-7; D possibly matches TRBD1 or TRBD2 (6 bases each). Deletions cut 2 bases from V and 2 bases from J, with 14 bases between. CDR1 and CDR2 (germline): SGHRS, YFSETQ. The CDR3 length is 15 residues. CDR3 DNA: TGCGCCAGCAGCTTAGGCCGGGGGCGGACCTACGAGCAGTACTTC. It is translated as CASSLGRGRTYEQYF. The variable domain in full, with the rest retrieved from reference TRBV5-1 and TRBJ2-7, is KAGVTQTPRYLIKTRGQQVTLSCSPISGHRSVSWYQQTPGQGLQFLFEYFSETQRNKGNFPGRFSGRQFSNSRSEMNVSTLELGDSALYLCASSLGRGRTYEQYFGPGTRLTVT.

V is TRBV19 and J is TRBJ1-1, with 7 bases lining up with TRBD1. The CDR3 spans 15 residues. Germline CDR1 LNHDA, CDR2 SQIVND (reference sequence). J lost 3 bases, V lost 7 bases, and 11 bases had no gene match. The CDR3 DNA reads as TGTGCCAGTAACCCGGAGACAGGGCGTTACACTGAAGCTTTCTTT. It yields the protein CASNPETGRYTEAFF.

The chain combines TRBV3-1 with TRBJ2-5, with D hard to call. Germline CDR1 reads LGHDT; CDR2 reads YNNKEL (reference sequence). With 0 bases removed from V and 6 bases from J, the gap between germline ends came to 5 bases. CDR3 length: 12 amino acids. The CDR3 DNA reads as TGTGCCAGCAGCCAAGACTGGCAGACCCAGTACTTC. It translates to CASSQDWQTQYF.

This clonotype was counted between two and nine times. This chain connects TRBV12-3 or TRBV12-4 to TRBJ2-5, with 7 bases that match TRBD2. With 4 bases clipped from V and 2 bases from J, the junction kept 4 bases outside the gene matches. This CDR3 has 14 residues. CDR3 coding DNA: TGTGCCAGCAGTTCCTCCGGGGGGCAAGAGACCCAGTACTTC. Translating gives CASSSSGGQETQYF.

The chain employs TRBV12-3 or TRBV12-4 and TRBJ2-7, with D tentatively TRBD2 (6 bases). V lost 1 base, J lost 1 base, and 11 bases lay in between. This CDR3 comprises 15 residues. This CDR3 is CASSLGGLGSYEQYF. DNA for the CDR3: TGTGCCAGCAGTTTAGGGGGACTTGGGTCCTACGAGCAGTACTTC.

This rearrangement joins TRBV20-1 to TRBJ1-6, with 7 bases fitting TRBD1. Trimming took 1 base from V and 8 from J; bases not matched to a gene: 2. This CDR3 comprises 13 residues. CDR1 DFQATT and CDR2 SNEGSKA come from the germline V gene (reference sequence). DNA for the CDR3: TGCAGTGCTAGAGTGCAGGGGGATTCACCCCTCCACTTT. This gives the protein CSARVQGDSPLHF.

The V and J genes are TRBV7-9 and TRBJ1-1, with 10 nucleotides matching TRBD1. Germline V gene data show CDR1 as SEHNR and CDR2 as FQNEAQ (reference sequence). J was trimmed by 4 bases and V by 5 bases; bases with no gene match: 1. The length of the CDR3 is 13 residues. The CDR3 sequence: CASSRTGGTEAFF. The CDR3 DNA reads TGTGCCAGCAGCCGGACAGGGGGCACTGAAGCTTTCTTT.

This chain links TRBV7-2 with TRBJ2-7; 10 bases match TRBD2. Germline-derived CDR1 and CDR2 are SGHTA and FQGNSA. The CDR3 spans 17 residues. Trimming took 1 base from V and 1 from J; bases not matched to a gene: 7. The CDR3 protein is CASSLGASGRGSYEQYF. In DNA form, the CDR3 reads TGTGCCAGCAGCTTAGGGGCTAGCGGGAGAGGGTCCTACGAGCAGTACTTC.

This clonotype has a single count. V and J are TRBV19 and TRBJ2-5; 14 bases fit TRBD2. Germline-derived CDR1 and CDR2 are LNHDA and SQIVND (reference sequence). The CDR3 length is 14 residues. This CDR3 is CAAGTSGRGETQYF. The CDR3 region has the DNA TGTGCAGCCGGGACTAGCGGGAGAGGGGAGACCCAGTACTTC.